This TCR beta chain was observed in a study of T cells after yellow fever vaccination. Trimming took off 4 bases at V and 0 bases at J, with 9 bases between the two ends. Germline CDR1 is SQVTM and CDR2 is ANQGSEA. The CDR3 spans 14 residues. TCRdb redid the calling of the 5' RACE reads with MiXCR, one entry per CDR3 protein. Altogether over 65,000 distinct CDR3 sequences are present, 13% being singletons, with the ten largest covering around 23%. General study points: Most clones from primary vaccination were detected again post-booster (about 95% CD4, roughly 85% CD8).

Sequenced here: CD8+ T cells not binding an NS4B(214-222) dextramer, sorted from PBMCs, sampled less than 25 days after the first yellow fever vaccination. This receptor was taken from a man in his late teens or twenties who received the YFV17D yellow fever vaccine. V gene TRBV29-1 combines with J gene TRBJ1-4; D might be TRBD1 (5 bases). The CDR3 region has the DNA TGCAGCGTTGGGGACTTCACAACTAATGAAAAACTGTTTTTT. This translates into CSVGDFTTNEKLFF.